Below, 27 T cell receptor beta chains from the same sample are listed, as sequenced in a study of blood T cell repertoires in COVID-19. The repertoire was sequenced with immunoSEQ multiplex PCR; TCRdb's copy has only in-frame clones and lacks some. The repertoire holds 250,000 to 350,000 clones, with roughly 90% as singletons. The sample was peripheral blood. These receptors all stem from a woman aged 50 to 60 with active or convalescent COVID-19.

The chain employs TRBV7-2 and TRBJ2-7; D unresolved. Trimming left V 5 bases short and J 1 base short, with 12 bases between. CDR3 size: 14 residues. Looked up from germline, CDR1 is SGHTA and CDR2 is FQGNSA. The CDR3 DNA follows: TGTGCCAGCAGCGATTCTTCGGGTTCCTACGAGCAGTACTTC. Its translation is CASSDSSGSYEQYF. The full variable domain, in which reference TRBV7-2 and TRBJ2-7 provide the parts outside the CDR3, is GAGVSQSPSNKVTEKGKDVELRCDPISGHTALYWYRQSLGQGLEFLIYFQGNSAPDKSGLPSDRFSAERTGGSVSTLTIQRTQQEDSAVYLCASSDSSGSYEQYFGPGTRLTVT.

The CDR3 region has the DNA TGTGCCAGCAGCGTAGCCCCATTTGCAGGCACCTATGGCTACACCTTC. It codes for CASSVAPFAGTYGYTF. V gene TRBV9 combines with J gene TRBJ1-2; D gene unclear. CDR3 length: 16 residues. V dropped 0 bases and J dropped 4 bases, with 16 bases sitting between them. The germline V gene encodes CDR1 SGDLS and CDR2 YYNGEE.

The chain is built from TRBV7-2 and TRBJ1-2, with D possibly being TRBD1 (6 bases). CDR1 SGHTA and CDR2 FQGNSA come from the germline V gene. The length of the CDR3 is 15 residues. With 5 bases removed from V and 5 bases from J, the gap between germline ends came to 18 bases. CDR3 coding DNA: TGTGCCAGCAGCCACAGGGACCCGGGGCGGTATGGCTACACCTTC. It translates to CASSHRDPGRYGYTF.

CDR3 nucleotide sequence: TGTGCCAGCAGCTTCCGGACAGGAACGAACACCGGGGAGCTGTTTTTT. Its translation is CASSFRTGTNTGELFF. The chain carries TRBV7-2 and TRBJ2-2, with TRBD1 matching over 7 bases. This CDR3 has 16 residues. Trimming cost V 3 bases and J 0 bases; bases outside gene matches: 4. Germline CDR1 and CDR2: SGHTA and FQGNSA.

The CDR3 loop reads CACLRTQGKGSPLHF. CDR3 nucleotides: TGTGCCTGCCTCCGGACCCAGGGGAAAGGGTCACCCCTCCACTTT. The chain is built from TRBV30 and TRBJ1-6, with D perhaps TRBD1 (6 bases). Germline loops: CDR1 GTSNPN, CDR2 SVGIG (reference sequence). V was trimmed by 6 bases and J by 10 bases, leaving 22 bases between them. The CDR3 extends over 15 amino acids.

The rearrangement uses TRBV15 and TRBJ2-7, with a possible D match to TRBD1 (6 bases). The CDR3 consists of 13 residues. CDR1 is LNHNV and CDR2 is YYDKDF in the germline V gene (reference sequence). The V end lost 6 bases, the J end lost 3 bases, and 12 bases lay between the germline ends. The CDR3, as DNA: TGTGCCACCAGTCCCGGACAGTTCTACGAGCAGTACTTC. Translating gives CATSPGQFYEQYF.

The V gene is TRBV6-5, the J gene TRBJ1-1; the match to TRBD1 covers 7 bases. V shed 6 bases, J shed 3 bases, and the junction held 10 bases outside the gene matches. Looked up from germline, CDR1 is MNHEY and CDR2 is SVGAGI. The length of the CDR3 is 15 residues. CDR3 sequence (DNA): TGTGCCAGCAGACTTACCGGGACAGCGGACACTGAAGCTTTCTTT. This gives the protein CASRLTGTADTEAFF.

The genes are TRBV7-2 and TRBJ1-5; no clear D gene. V lost 3 bases, J lost 7 bases, and 10 bases lay in between. Germline lookup yields CDR1 SGHTA and CDR2 FQGNSA. CDR3 size: 13 residues. CDR3 loop: CASSFTFSQPQHF. In DNA form, the CDR3 reads TGTGCCAGCAGCTTCACTTTTTCCCAGCCCCAGCATTTT.

The V and J genes are TRBV19 and TRBJ1-5; D is undetermined. Germline-derived CDR1 and CDR2 are LNHDA and SQIVND (reference sequence). V dropped 5 bases and J dropped 11 bases, with 19 bases sitting between them. There are 14 residues in the CDR3. The CDR3 region has the DNA TGTGCCAGTAGTGAAAACAAGTATTGGGGAGCCCAGCATTTT. Its translation: CASSENKYWGAQHF.

The genes are TRBV30 and TRBJ2-7; maybe TRBD2 (5 bases). Germline CDR1 is GTSNPN and CDR2 is SVGIG (reference sequence). The CDR3 extends over 15 amino acids. The V end lost 1 base, the J end lost 2 bases, and 15 bases lay between the germline ends. CDR3 loop: CAWSAPRLGAYEQYF. In DNA form, the CDR3 reads TGTGCCTGGAGTGCCCCCCGGCTCGGGGCCTACGAGCAGTACTTC.

The sample holds a few counts of this clone. The gene calls are TRBV5-4 and TRBJ2-3, with 7 bases fitting TRBD2. After removal of 1 base from V and 4 bases from J, the junction contained 9 bases not matched to a gene. Germline CDR1 and CDR2: SGHNT and YYREEE (reference sequence). The CDR3 is 16 residues long. CDR3 DNA sequence: TGTGCCAGCAGCTTGAAGTCTAGTGGGGGGGCAGATACGCAGTATTTT. Encoded protein: CASSLKSSGGADTQYF.

The V and J genes are TRBV9 and TRBJ2-1, with 9 bases matching TRBD2. Losses at the gene ends were 3 bases for V and 8 bases for J; bases not matched to a gene: 6. Per germline, CDR1 SGDLS and CDR2 YYNGEE. The CDR3 is 14 amino acids. CDR3 sequence: CASSAGLADYEQFF. The CDR3 coding sequence is TGTGCCAGCAGCGCGGGACTAGCAGACTATGAGCAGTTCTTC.

The V call is TRBV30, the J call TRBJ2-7; tentative D call: TRBD1 (5 bases). Germline V lookup: CDR1 GTSNPN, CDR2 SVGIG (reference sequence). The V end lost 3 bases, the J end lost 3 bases, and 18 bases lay between the germline ends. The CDR3 runs 15 residues. The CDR3 coding sequence is TGTGCCTGGAGCCCCATTGGCGCAGGGTTCTACGAGCAGTACTTC. Amino acid sequence: CAWSPIGAGFYEQYF.

V is TRBV19 and J is TRBJ2-7; weak D call: TRBD1 (8 bases). CDR1 is LNHDA and CDR2 is SQIVND in the germline V gene (reference sequence). Trimming removed 3 bases from V and 4 bases from J, with 13 bases in between. The CDR3 covers 14 residues. CDR3 protein: CASSMGGTGYEQYF. CDR3 coding DNA: TGTGCCAGTAGTATGGGGGGGACAGGATACGAGCAGTACTTC.

This rearrangement joins TRBV6-5 to TRBJ2-6, with D possibly being TRBD2 (5 bases). Deletions cut 6 bases from V and 3 bases from J, with 12 bases between. CDR3 length: 15 residues. The germline V gene has CDR1 MNHEY and CDR2 SVGAGI. The CDR3 loop reads CASRNRGSGANVLTF. The DNA of the CDR3 is TGTGCCAGCAGGAATCGGGGTAGTGGGGCCAACGTCCTGACTTTC.

This rearrangement joins TRBV7-2 to TRBJ1-2; 8 bases align to TRBD1. V gave up 2 bases and J gave up 8 bases; unmatched junction bases: 10. The CDR3 is 15 amino acids. Per the germline V gene, CDR1 is SGHTA and CDR2 is FQGNSA. CDR3 amino acids: CASSLPGQGARGYTF. In DNA, the CDR3 is TGTGCCAGCAGCTTACCGGGGCAGGGGGCGCGGGGCTACACCTTC.

This rearrangement joins TRBV5-1 to TRBJ1-4, with 10 positions matching TRBD1. This CDR3 contains 14 residues. Germline trimming cut 7 bases from V and 6 bases from J; bases unmatched to any gene: 6. CDR1 and CDR2 from the germline V gene are SGHRS and YFSETQ. The CDR3 protein is CASETGGADEKLFF. CDR3 in DNA: TGCGCCAGCGAGACAGGGGGCGCCGATGAAAAACTGTTTTTT.

V and J are TRBV5-6 and TRBJ1-6; D gene ambiguous. This CDR3 contains 14 residues. With 2 bases removed from V and 4 bases from J, the gap between germline ends came to 7 bases. Germline CDR1 SGHDT, CDR2 YYEEEE. This CDR3 reads CASSLPGYNSPLHF. The DNA for the CDR3 is TGTGCCAGCAGCTTACCGGGGTATAATTCACCCCTCCACTTT.

This clone was counted once. The chain uses TRBV28 and TRBJ2-7; 10 bases line up with TRBD2. The V gene end was trimmed by 7 bases and the J gene end by 7 bases; junction bases not matched to a gene: 19. The CDR3 is 17 residues long. Looked up from germline, CDR1 is MDHEN and CDR2 is SYDVKM. The CDR3 DNA follows: TGTGCCAGCACCTCCCCTTCCGGGACTAGCGTACTGATGGAGCAGTACTTC. The encoded protein is CASTSPSGTSVLMEQYF.

V is TRBV10-2 and J is TRBJ1-5, with D perhaps matching TRBD1 (6 bases). This CDR3 spans 14 amino acids. Between the trimmed V and J ends, which lost 4 bases and 4 bases, there was a span of 11 bases. Germline V gives CDR1 WSHSY, CDR2 SAAADI. CDR3 in DNA: TGCGCCAGCAGTGTCTTACAGGGAAATCAGCCCCAGCATTTT. Its translation: CASSVLQGNQPQHF.

The rearrangement joins TRBV20-1 to TRBJ2-1; the D gene is possibly TRBD2 (5 bases). The length of the CDR3 is 10 residues. Germline V gene sequence: CDR1 DFQATT, CDR2 SNEGSKA (reference sequence). Trimming left V 3 bases short and J 10 bases short, with 7 bases between. Here the CDR3 reads CSASGKEQFF. In DNA, the CDR3 is TGCAGTGCTAGCGGGAAGGAGCAGTTCTTC.

The rearrangement links TRBV4-1 to TRBJ2-2; 12 bases map to TRBD2. The J segment lost 4 bases and the V segment lost 3 bases, leaving 6 bases of the junction unmatched. From germline, CDR1 is MGHRA and CDR2 YSYEKL. The CDR3 contains 17 residues. This chain's CDR3 is CASSQSSGRAVTGELFF. In nucleotides, the CDR3 is TGCGCCAGCAGCCAGTCTAGCGGGAGGGCCGTCACCGGGGAGCTGTTTTTT.

This chain connects TRBV11-2 to TRBJ2-1; 10 bases line up with TRBD2. The germline CDR1 and CDR2 sequences are SGHAT and FQNNGV. With V trimmed by 0 bases and J by 10 bases, 6 bases remained unmatched. This CDR3 is built from 15 residues. CDR3 sequence reads: CASSLDRTSGVEQFF. In DNA form, the CDR3 reads TGTGCCAGCAGCTTAGATCGAACTAGCGGGGTCGAGCAGTTCTTC. The variable domain in full, completed from reference TRBV11-2 and TRBJ2-1, reads EAGVAQSPRYKIIEKRQSVAFWCNPISGHATLYWYQQILGQGPKLLIQFQNNGVVDDSQLPKDRFSAERLKGVDSTLKIQPAKLEDSAVYLCASSLDRTSGVEQFFGPGTRLTVL.

The rearrangement joins TRBV7-2 to TRBJ2-7; 9 positions match TRBD2. J gave up 9 bases and V 1 base, and 10 bases lay outside the gene matches. Germline V gene lookup returns CDR1 SGHTA and CDR2 FQGNSA. The CDR3 sequence is 15 residues long. The CDR3 sequence: CASSLEASGKLGQYF. In DNA, the CDR3 is TGTGCCAGCAGCTTAGAGGCTAGCGGGAAGTTGGGGCAGTACTTC.

The V call is TRBV29-1, the J call TRBJ2-3, with TRBD2 identical over 8 bases. The V and J ends lost 5 bases and 8 bases, in that order; junction bases with no gene match: 9. Germline V gene sequence: CDR1 SQVTM, CDR2 ANQGSEA. This CDR3 region has 13 residues. DNA for the CDR3: TGCAGCGTTTCGCACTCGGGAGGGATTACGCAGTATTTT. It specifies CSVSHSGGITQYF.

V is TRBV4-1 and J is TRBJ2-7; the match to TRBD1 covers 7 bases. The germline gives CDR1 MGHRA, CDR2 YSYEKL. After removal of 2 bases from V and 2 bases from J, the junction contained 3 bases not matched to a gene. This CDR3 is built from 14 residues. In DNA, the CDR3 is TGCGCCAGCAGCCAATTGACAGGGACCTACGAGCAGTACTTC. Translation: CASSQLTGTYEQYF.

The chain couples TRBV7-3 to TRBJ1-3, with D uncertain. Germline loops: CDR1 SGHTA, CDR2 FQGTGA. This CDR3 has 16 residues. V was shortened by 2 bases and J by 1 base, with 12 bases between the two germline ends. CDR3 loop: CASSLGPLRSGNTIYF. The CDR3 bases are TGTGCCAGCAGCTTAGGTCCCCTCAGGTCTGGAAACACCATATATTTT.